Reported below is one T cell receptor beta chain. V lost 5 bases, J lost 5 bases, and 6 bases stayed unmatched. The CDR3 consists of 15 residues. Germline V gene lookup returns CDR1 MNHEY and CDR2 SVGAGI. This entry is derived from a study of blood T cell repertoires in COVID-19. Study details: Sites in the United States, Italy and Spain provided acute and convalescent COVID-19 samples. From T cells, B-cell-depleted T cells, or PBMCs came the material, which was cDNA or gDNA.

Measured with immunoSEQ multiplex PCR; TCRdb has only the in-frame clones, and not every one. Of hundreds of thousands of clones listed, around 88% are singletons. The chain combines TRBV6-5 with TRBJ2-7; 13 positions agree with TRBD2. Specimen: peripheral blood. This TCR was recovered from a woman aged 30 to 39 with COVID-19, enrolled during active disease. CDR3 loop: CASSTGLAGVNEQYV. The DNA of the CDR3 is TGTGCCAGCAGTACTGGACTAGCGGGAGTCAACGAGCAGTACGTC.